Listed below are T cell receptor beta chains from one sample, sequenced in a study of T cell changes during pregnancy in multiple sclerosis. Sequencing was performed with immunoSEQ multiplex PCR; in TCRdb, only in-frame clones are kept and a portion is missing. The sample carries approximately 84,000 clones, roughly 94% recorded once. The material was peripheral blood, obtained in the second trimester of pregnancy. The receptors come from a female donor in good health, enrolled as a control in a pregnancy study. Both conserved end residues are part of each CDR3. The D gene is left open where the match is weak. Clone size appears in some rows only: once, few, many, or a class for an expanded clone.

clone_size | j_call | v_call | d_call | cdr3_aa | cdr3_nt
- | TRBJ2-7 | TRBV28 | - | CASSFLSRADYEQYF | TGTGCCAGCAGTTTTTTAAGTAGAGCGGACTACGAGCAGTACTTC
- | TRBJ2-1 | TRBV14 | TRBD2 | CASSQWELAGINEQFF | TGTGCCAGCAGCCAATGGGAACTAGCGGGAATCAATGAGCAGTTCTTC
- | TRBJ2-7 | TRBV7-9 | - | CASSSDSHEQYF | TGTGCCAGCAGTTCGGACAGCCACGAGCAGTACTTC
- | TRBJ1-3 | TRBV4-1 | - | CASSPSGVPGNTIYF | TGCGCCAGCAGCCCCTCAGGGGTCCCTGGAAACACCATATATTTT
- | TRBJ2-6 | TRBV19 | - | CASSIRGSGANVLTF | TGTGCCAGTAGTATAAGGGGCTCTGGGGCCAACGTCCTGACTTTC
once | TRBJ2-7 | TRBV4-2 | - | CASSQQGRSEQYF | TGTGCCAGCAGCCAACAGGGAAGGAGCGAGCAGTACTTC
once | TRBJ1-1 | TRBV27 | - | CASSLQGRNTEAFF | TGTGCCAGCAGTTTACAGGGTAGGAACACTGAAGCTTTCTTT
- | TRBJ1-2 | TRBV5-3 | - | CARIGDSTRGGYTF | TGTGCCAGAATAGGGGACTCAACGAGAGGGGGCTACACCTTC
- | TRBJ2-3 | TRBV2 | TRBD2 | CASSVPAGGSSTDTQYF | TGTGCCAGCAGTGTCCCAGCGGGGGGTTCTAGCACAGATACGCAGTATTTT
- | TRBJ1-5 | TRBV7-2 | TRBD1 | CASSPGQGKGQPQHF | TGTGCCAGCAGCCCCGGACAGGGTAAAGGACAGCCCCAGCATTTT
- | TRBJ2-1 | TRBV5-4 | TRBD2 | CASSPLTSGSIYNEQFF | TGTGCCAGCAGCCCCCTGACTAGCGGGAGCATCTACAATGAGCAGTTCTTC
once | TRBJ2-1 | TRBV9 | TRBD2 | CASSVGVLAGGREQFF | TGTGCCAGCAGCGTGGGTGTATTAGCGGGAGGGCGGGAGCAGTTCTTC
once | TRBJ1-1 | TRBV6-6 | TRBD1 | CASSLTGANTEAFF | TGTGCCAGCAGTTTGACAGGGGCCAACACTGAAGCTTTCTTT
- | TRBJ1-5 | TRBV2 | - | CASSGETNQPQHF | TGTGCCAGCAGTGGCGAAACCAATCAGCCCCAGCATTTT
- | TRBJ2-2 | TRBV4-1 | - | CASSPRGEDTGELFF | TGCGCCAGCAGCCCAAGAGGGGAGGACACCGGGGAGCTGTTTTTT
once | TRBJ1-2 | TRBV14 | - | CASSSQQNYGYTF | TGTGCCAGCAGCTCCCAACAGAACTATGGCTACACCTTC
- | TRBJ1-5 | TRBV19 | - | CASSIGGGGSGNQPQHF | TGTGCCAGTAGTATAGGAGGCGGGGGTTCCGGCAATCAGCCCCAGCATTTT
- | TRBJ1-5 | TRBV2 | - | CASNTGNQPQHF | TGTGCCAGCAATACAGGGAATCAGCCCCAGCATTTT
- | TRBJ2-2 | TRBV19 | TRBD2 | CASSISGGRNTGELFF | TGTGCCAGTAGTATCAGCGGGGGGCGGAACACCGGGGAGCTGTTTTTT
- | TRBJ2-6 | TRBV7-9 | TRBD1 | CASSLGQESSGANVLTF | TGTGCCAGCAGCTTGGGACAGGAGTCTTCTGGGGCCAACGTCCTGACTTTC
- | TRBJ1-2 | TRBV19 | - | CASSLAGTAPHGYTF | TGTGCCAGTAGTTTAGCCGGGACTGCCCCCCATGGCTACACCTTC
- | TRBJ2-7 | TRBV28 | - | CASSFTGGEDEQYF | TGTGCCAGCAGTTTCACAGGGGGGGAGGACGAGCAGTACTTC
once | TRBJ1-5 | TRBV7-6 | - | CASSLADTSWQPQHF | TGTGCCAGCAGCTTAGCGGACACATCGTGGCAGCCCCAGCATTTT
- | TRBJ2-5 | TRBV19 | - | CASSIRSGVQETQYF | TGTGCCAGTAGTATTAGGTCGGGGGTCCAAGAGACCCAGTACTTC
- | TRBJ2-6 | TRBV27 | - | CASSSAGANVLTF | TGTGCCAGCAGTTCGGCTGGGGCCAACGTCCTGACTTTC
- | TRBJ2-3 | TRBV9 | TRBD1 | CASSDQTGTEPTTQYF | TGTGCCAGCAGCGACCAGACCGGGACAGAGCCCACGACGCAGTATTTT
- | TRBJ1-1 | TRBV29-1 | TRBD1 | CSAGQGWGMNTEAFF | TGCAGCGCCGGACAGGGGTGGGGTATGAACACTGAAGCTTTCTTT
- | TRBJ2-7 | TRBV11-2 | TRBD1 | CASSFYGTEYEQYF | TGTGCCAGCAGCTTCTATGGGACAGAATACGAGCAGTACTTC
- | TRBJ1-2 | TRBV5-1 | - | CASSLAVQRHSGYTF | TGCGCCAGCAGCTTGGCCGTTCAGAGACATAGTGGCTACACCTTC
- | TRBJ2-1 | TRBV27 | TRBD2 | CASSFGLAEYNEQFF | TGTGCCAGCAGCTTTGGACTAGCGGAGTACAATGAGCAGTTCTTC
- | TRBJ1-2 | TRBV18 | - | CASSPTAGESGYTF | TGTGCCAGCTCACCTACAGCCGGGGAAAGCGGCTACACCTTC
- | TRBJ2-6 | TRBV18 | - | CASSPFGAGANVLTF | TGTGCCAGCTCACCATTCGGGGCTGGGGCCAACGTCCTGACTTTC
- | TRBJ2-2 | TRBV5-4 | TRBD1 | CASRAGQDRGTSGELFF | TGTGCCAGCAGAGCGGGTCAGGACAGGGGGACTAGCGGGGAGCTGTTTTTT
- | TRBJ2-3 | TRBV7-6 | - | CASSLEPSPDTQYF | TGTGCCAGCAGCTTAGAGCCCTCACCAGATACGCAGTATTTT
- | TRBJ2-7 | TRBV4-2 | TRBD1 | CASSGQGGSYEQYF | TGTGCCAGCAGCGGACAGGGGGGATCCTACGAGCAGTACTTC
- | TRBJ1-4 | TRBV10-3 | TRBD1 | CAIRDQGAGEKLFF | TGTGCCATCAGAGATCAGGGGGCGGGAGAAAAACTGTTTTTT
- | TRBJ2-1 | TRBV2 | TRBD2 | CASRTPSGRASYNEQFF | TGTGCCAGCAGAACACCTAGCGGGAGGGCCTCATACAATGAGCAGTTCTTC
- | TRBJ1-1 | TRBV19 | TRBD1 | CASTGQGLGAFF | TGTGCCAGTACCGGACAGGGCCTTGGGGCTTTCTTT
- | TRBJ2-2 | TRBV2 | - | CASTDGQGTNTGELFF | TGTGCCAGCACCGATGGGCAGGGCACGAACACCGGGGAGCTGTTTTTT
- | TRBJ1-1 | TRBV6-1 | TRBD1 | CASRDTGGAFF | TGTGCCAGCAGGGACACAGGGGGGGCTTTCTTT
- | TRBJ1-2 | TRBV19 | - | CASTLGGTDRYGYTF | TGTGCCAGTACCCTGGGAGGGACCGACCGATATGGCTACACCTTC
- | TRBJ2-5 | TRBV7-2 | - | CASSGRGTASRETQYF | TGTGCCAGCAGCGGAAGGGGGACGGCATCACGGGAGACCCAGTACTTC
once | TRBJ2-2 | TRBV27 | TRBD1 | CASRTGGAFTGELFF | TGTGCCAGCAGAACAGGGGGCGCGTTCACCGGGGAGCTGTTTTTT
once | TRBJ1-1 | TRBV6-5 | - | CASSYGRENTEAFF | TGTGCCAGCAGTTACGGCAGGGAGAACACTGAAGCTTTCTTT
- | TRBJ1-2 | TRBV18 | - | CASSPPALYGYTF | TGTGCCAGCTCACCCCCTGCACTCTATGGCTACACCTTC
- | TRBJ2-7 | TRBV5-1 | TRBD2 | CASAGTSASYEQYF | TGCGCCAGCGCCGGGACTAGCGCCTCCTACGAGCAGTACTTC
- | TRBJ2-5 | TRBV15 | TRBD2 | CATSGGLAKETQYF | TGTGCCACCAGCGGGGGACTAGCGAAAGAGACCCAGTACTTC
- | TRBJ2-1 | TRBV5-1 | TRBD1 | CASSYSGTGGDEQFF | TGCGCCAGCAGCTACAGCGGGACAGGGGGCGATGAGCAGTTCTTC
- | TRBJ2-3 | TRBV25-1 | - | CASSVGDTDTQYF | TGTGCCAGCAGTGTAGGGGACACAGATACGCAGTATTTT